A selection of T cell receptor beta chains follows, all from one sample in a study of shared clonotypes between healthy human individuals. Produced via immunoSEQ multiplex PCR; TCRdb's table is partial and in-frame only. The sample lists 2 million to 2.5 million clones; just over 90% were seen once. The specimen was naive CD8+ T cells from PBMCs. The source is a young man in good health. Some clones in this sample may be carry-over from other donors' samples. Both conserved end residues are part of each CDR3. The order of the fields is V gene, clone size, D gene, J gene, CDR3 DNA, CDR3 protein. D genes are given only for firm matches. Clone size is stated in some rows and not others, as once, few, many or a class when expanded.

v_call: TRBV28; clone_size: .; d_call: .; j_call: TRBJ2-7; cdr3_nt: TGTGCCAGCAGTTCACTCTTGGCCGATTATTCCTACGAGCAGTACTTC; cdr3_aa: CASSSLLADYSYEQYF
v_call: TRBV5-1; clone_size: .; d_call: TRBD2; j_call: TRBJ2-1; cdr3_nt: TGCGCCAGCAGCTTAGGACTAGCGGGAGCTTGGTCCAATGAGCAGTTCTTC; cdr3_aa: CASSLGLAGAWSNEQFF
v_call: TRBV11-2; clone_size: .; d_call: .; j_call: TRBJ2-4; cdr3_nt: TGTGCCAGCAGCCGGCCCTTTTCGGGGGCCAAAAACATTCAGTACTTC; cdr3_aa: CASSRPFSGAKNIQYF
v_call: TRBV10-3; clone_size: .; d_call: TRBD1; j_call: TRBJ1-3; cdr3_nt: TGTGCCATCAGAACAGGGGGTAGCTCTGGAAACACCATATATTTT; cdr3_aa: CAIRTGGSSGNTIYF
v_call: TRBV2; clone_size: once; d_call: TRBD2; j_call: TRBJ2-7; cdr3_nt: TGTGCCAGTGTTGCTAGCGGGAGCTACGAGCAGTACTTC; cdr3_aa: CASVASGSYEQYF
v_call: TRBV28; clone_size: .; d_call: TRBD1; j_call: TRBJ2-5; cdr3_nt: TGTGCCAGCAGTTTATCTAGGACAGGGGTCTTCTTTATTGAGACCCAGTACTTC; cdr3_aa: CASSLSRTGVFFIETQYF
v_call: TRBV4-1; clone_size: .; d_call: .; j_call: TRBJ1-5; cdr3_nt: TGCGCCAGCAGCCAAGATTGGGGGGTGCAGGCCAGGAGCAATCAGCCCCAGCATTTT; cdr3_aa: CASSQDWGVQARSNQPQHF
v_call: TRBV4-2; clone_size: .; d_call: TRBD2; j_call: TRBJ2-1; cdr3_nt: TGTGCCAGCAGCCAAGATTTGTGGACTAGCGGGGACGATGAGCAGTTCTTC; cdr3_aa: CASSQDLWTSGDDEQFF
v_call: TRBV19; clone_size: .; d_call: .; j_call: TRBJ1-5; cdr3_nt: TGTGCCAGTAGTATGGGCACTGGCAATCAGCCCCAGCATTTT; cdr3_aa: CASSMGTGNQPQHF
v_call: TRBV5-4; clone_size: few; d_call: .; j_call: TRBJ1-2; cdr3_nt: TGTGCCAGCAGCTTGGGCCAGGCCTCCTATGGCTACACCTTC; cdr3_aa: CASSLGQASYGYTF
v_call: TRBV6-6; clone_size: .; d_call: .; j_call: TRBJ2-3; cdr3_nt: TGTGCCAGCAGTTACGCGGCAGATACGCAGTATTTT; cdr3_aa: CASSYAADTQYF
v_call: TRBV9; clone_size: .; d_call: TRBD1; j_call: TRBJ1-1; cdr3_nt: TGTGCCAGCAGCGTGACAGGGGCGAACACTGAAGCTTTCTTT; cdr3_aa: CASSVTGANTEAFF
v_call: TRBV19; clone_size: .; d_call: .; j_call: TRBJ2-1; cdr3_nt: TGTGCCAGTAGTGTCCGGGACGGCTACAATGAGCAGTTCTTC; cdr3_aa: CASSVRDGYNEQFF
v_call: TRBV9; clone_size: .; d_call: .; j_call: TRBJ2-1; cdr3_nt: TGTGCCAGCAGCGTAGAAGGCTTTGGGAGCTTTGGGGATGAGCAGTTCTTC; cdr3_aa: CASSVEGFGSFGDEQFF
v_call: TRBV6-1; clone_size: .; d_call: .; j_call: TRBJ2-7; cdr3_nt: TGTGCCAGCAGTGAATTTCGTGAGTTCCCGGGCGAGCAGTACTTC; cdr3_aa: CASSEFREFPGEQYF
v_call: TRBV4-1; clone_size: .; d_call: .; j_call: TRBJ1-5; cdr3_nt: TGCGCCAGCAGCCAGAACTCCGGGGAAATCCTGCCCCAGCATTTT; cdr3_aa: CASSQNSGEILPQHF
v_call: TRBV30; clone_size: .; d_call: TRBD1; j_call: TRBJ1-2; cdr3_nt: TGTGCCTGGAGTGCCACAGGGGGCAGAGGCTACACCTTC; cdr3_aa: CAWSATGGRGYTF
v_call: TRBV5-1; clone_size: .; d_call: .; j_call: TRBJ2-7; cdr3_nt: TGCGCCAGCAGCTTGCAGGGGCACTACGAGCAGTACTTC; cdr3_aa: CASSLQGHYEQYF
v_call: TRBV2; clone_size: .; d_call: TRBD1; j_call: TRBJ1-2; cdr3_nt: TGTGCCGTACCGACGGACAGGAACCCCAACTATGGCTACACCTTC; cdr3_aa: CAVPTDRNPNYGYTF
v_call: TRBV5-8; clone_size: once; d_call: TRBD2; j_call: TRBJ2-1; cdr3_nt: TGTGCCAGCAGCAAACTAGCGGATTCCTACAATGAGCAGTTCTTC; cdr3_aa: CASSKLADSYNEQFF